The rows below give T cell receptor beta chains drawn from one sample of a study of identical twins. Using its own MiXCR run on the 5' RACE reads, TCRdb lists one record per CDR3 protein. The sample lists about 490,000 distinct CDR3 sequences, roughly 15% occurring once. Separately, the same data were catalogued under a study of yellow fever vaccine responses in identical twins.

Sequencing was performed on CD4+ T cells sorted from blood. These receptors were collected from a woman aged 18-29 years in good health. CDR3s include the opening cysteine and the closing phenylalanine or tryptophan. The order of the fields is V gene, J gene, clone size, D gene, CDR3 protein, CDR3 DNA. The D gene is left open where the match is weak. Size is stated for part of the rows, as once, few or many counts, or as a class when the clone is expanded.

TRBV5-1,TRBJ2-1,few,.,CASSQDWGNEQFF,TGCGCCAGCAGTCAGGACTGGGGAAATGAGCAGTTCTTC
TRBV28,TRBJ1-5,few,.,CASSLVWAGGAGNQPQHF,TGTGCCAGCAGTTTAGTCTGGGCTGGGGGGGCTGGTAATCAGCCCCAGCATTTT
TRBV11-2,TRBJ2-3,.,.,CASSFSQAKGYRSTDTQYF,TGTGCCAGCAGCTTTTCGCAGGCGAAGGGGTACCGAAGCACAGATACGCAGTATTTT
TRBV7-8,TRBJ2-1,many,TRBD2,CASSSSPSGYNEQFF,TGTGCCAGCAGCTCTAGTCCTAGCGGATACAATGAGCAGTTCTTC
TRBV12-3/TRBV12-4,TRBJ2-5,.,.,CASSLGLQQGHLETQYF,TGTGCCAGCAGTTTAGGTCTCCAACAGGGACATTTGGAGACCCAGTACTTC
TRBV27,TRBJ1-1,many,.,CASSLTRGTEAFF,TGTGCCAGCAGTTTAACGAGGGGAACTGAAGCTTTCTTT
TRBV11-3,TRBJ2-5,.,TRBD1,CASSPGQGVGETQYF,TGTGCCAGCAGCCCAGGACAGGGAGTGGGTGAGACCCAGTACTTC
TRBV3-1,TRBJ2-1,.,.,CASSQIPSWESSYNEQFF,TGTGCCAGCAGCCAAATCCCCTCCTGGGAGAGCTCCTACAATGAGCAGTTCTTC
TRBV12-3/TRBV12-4,TRBJ1-4,.,.,CASGRAETTNEKLFF,TGTGCCAGCGGGAGGGCGGAAACAACTAATGAAAAACTGTTTTTT
TRBV7-8,TRBJ2-3,.,.,CASSPIRVSTDTQYF,TGTGCCAGCAGCCCAATCAGGGTCAGCACAGATACGCAGTATTTT
TRBV6-5,TRBJ2-5,many,.,CASSSSVETQYF,TGTGCCAGCAGTTCGTCCGTAGAGACCCAGTACTTC
TRBV6-5,TRBJ1-1,few,.,CASSLRRTDEAFF,TGTGCCAGCAGTTTACGTCGGACAGATGAAGCTTTCTTT
TRBV12-3/TRBV12-4,TRBJ1-2,.,TRBD1,CASSYPGTGILF,TGTGCCAGCAGCTACCCCGGGACAGGGATCCTATTC
TRBV25-1,TRBJ2-1,.,.,CASSAEISYNEQFF,TGTGCCAGCAGTGCGGAGATCTCCTACAATGAGCAGTTCTTC
TRBV5-6,TRBJ2-1,.,TRBD1,CASSFKGAGNEQFF,TGTGCCAGCAGCTTTAAGGGGGCCGGCAATGAGCAGTTCTTC
TRBV20-1,TRBJ2-1,few,TRBD2,CSARDWTSQSSYNEQFF,TGCAGTGCTAGAGATTGGACTAGCCAAAGCTCCTACAATGAGCAGTTCTTC
TRBV5-1,TRBJ1-1,few,.,CASSSQILNSEAFF,TGCGCCAGCAGTAGCCAGATCCTCAACTCTGAAGCTTTCTTT
TRBV5-1,TRBJ2-3,.,.,CASSLQGYGTDTQYF,TGCGCCAGCAGCTTACAGGGTTACGGAACAGATACGCAGTATTTT
TRBV29-1,TRBJ2-3,.,.,CSAITGLTPTDTQYF,TGCAGCGCCATCACCGGGCTCACTCCCACAGATACGCAGTATTTT
TRBV20-1,TRBJ2-5,.,TRBD2,CSTLAGERETQYF,TGCAGTACACTAGCGGGAGAGAGAGAGACCCAGTACTTC
TRBV5-1,TRBJ2-5,.,TRBD2,CASRSSQFPTSRSETQYF,TGCGCCAGCCGATCCTCGCAGTTTCCGACTAGCCGGTCTGAGACCCAGTACTTC
TRBV3-1,TRBJ1-2,.,TRBD1,CASSQGTGGFGSNYGYTF,TGTGCCAGCAGCCAAGGTACAGGGGGCTTCGGCTCCAACTATGGCTACACCTTC
TRBV11-2,TRBJ1-4,few,TRBD1,CASSPYRGDEKLFF,TGTGCCAGCAGCCCCTACAGGGGGGATGAAAAACTGTTTTTT
TRBV5-1,TRBJ1-2,.,.,CASSWYRDYGYTF,TGCGCCAGCAGCTGGTACAGAGACTATGGCTACACCTTC
TRBV20-1,TRBJ2-7,few,.,CSARPTTGRLSYEQYF,TGCAGTGCTAGACCAACGACGGGTAGACTCTCCTACGAGCAGTACTTC
TRBV24-1,TRBJ2-2,few,TRBD1,CATKATGGRTGELFF,TGTGCCACAAAAGCGACAGGGGGCCGCACCGGGGAGCTGTTTTTT
TRBV28,TRBJ2-4,.,.,CASSLQGNKNIQYF,TGTGCCAGCAGTTTACAGGGAAACAAAAACATTCAGTACTTC
TRBV10-3,TRBJ1-1,.,.,CAIGPKGDKTEAFF,TGTGCCATCGGCCCAAAGGGAGATAAGACTGAAGCTTTCTTT
TRBV3-1,TRBJ1-1,few,TRBD1,CASSQGGSRTGGTEAFF,TGTGCCAGCAGCCAAGGCGGGAGCAGAACAGGGGGCACTGAAGCTTTCTTT
TRBV24-1,TRBJ2-1,.,.,CATSDSTRLGNEQFF,TGTGCCACCAGTGATTCGACTAGGCTCGGCAATGAGCAGTTCTTC
TRBV6-6,TRBJ2-3,few,.,CASEGYLTDTQYF,TGTGCCAGCGAGGGCTATCTCACAGATACGCAGTATTTT
TRBV3-1,TRBJ2-2,.,TRBD1,CARGRGQDTGELFF,TGTGCCAGGGGGCGAGGACAGGACACCGGGGAGCTGTTTTTT
TRBV20-1,TRBJ2-1,.,.,CSRDSSYNEQFF,TGCAGCCGGGACTCTTCCTACAATGAGCAGTTCTTC
TRBV28,TRBJ2-2,.,.,CASRDSANTGELFF,TGTGCCAGTCGGGACTCCGCGAACACCGGGGAGCTGTTTTTT
TRBV12-3/TRBV12-4,TRBJ2-3,few,.,CASNLSGDLGFTDTQYF,TGTGCCAGCAACCTTAGCGGCGACCTGGGTTTCACAGATACGCAGTATTTT
TRBV7-9,TRBJ1-1,.,.,CASSPSSAEAFF,TGTGCCAGCAGCCCCTCAAGCGCTGAAGCTTTCTTT
TRBV25-1,TRBJ2-7,many,.,CASSEVGTYEQYF,TGTGCCAGCAGTGAGGTCGGAACCTACGAGCAGTACTTC
TRBV6-1,TRBJ2-1,many,TRBD2,CASSKTSGSLNEQFF,TGTGCCAGCAGTAAGACTAGCGGGAGCCTCAATGAGCAGTTCTTC
TRBV2,TRBJ2-1,.,TRBD2,CATTLTSGGANEQFF,TGTGCCACCACACTGACTAGCGGGGGGGCCAATGAGCAGTTCTTC
TRBV2,TRBJ2-5,.,.,CASSDQGGGETQYF,TGTGCCAGCAGTGATCAGGGGGGTGGAGAGACCCAGTACTTC
TRBV11-2,TRBJ2-1,.,.,CASSRGRGQTYNEQFF,TGTGCCAGCAGCCGAGGTCGAGGACAGACATACAATGAGCAGTTCTTC
TRBV28,TRBJ2-7,.,TRBD2,CASSLTSGRVEQYF,TGTGCCAGCAGTTTAACTAGCGGGAGGGTAGAGCAGTACTTC
TRBV20-1,TRBJ2-5,.,.,CSASPGGLETQYF,TGCAGTGCTTCCCCCGGGGGGCTAGAGACCCAGTACTTC
TRBV2,TRBJ2-3,.,.,CASSGTVNPADTQYF,TGTGCCAGCAGCGGGACTGTTAATCCCGCAGATACGCAGTATTTT
TRBV3-1,TRBJ1-1,few,.,CASSQGGSAEAFF,TGTGCCAGCAGCCAAGGGGGGAGCGCTGAAGCTTTCTTT
TRBV25-1,TRBJ1-4,few,.,CASSELGRQREKLFF,TGTGCCAGCAGTGAATTGGGCAGGCAACGTGAAAAACTGTTTTTT
TRBV7-3,TRBJ2-7,.,TRBD1,CASSDRVGEQYF,TGTGCCAGCAGCGACAGGGTTGGCGAGCAGTACTTC
TRBV9,TRBJ2-7,few,.,CASSVDSRAGGPYEQYF,TGTGCCAGCAGCGTAGATTCTAGAGCGGGTGGTCCTTACGAGCAGTACTTC
TRBV12-3/TRBV12-4,TRBJ2-2,.,.,CASSSVRDKNTGELFF,TGTGCCAGCAGCTCTGTTCGGGACAAAAACACCGGGGAGCTGTTTTTT
TRBV10-3,TRBJ1-6,.,.,CAIAGGPVDSPLHF,TGTGCCATCGCGGGGGGCCCCGTGGATTCACCCCTCCACTTT
TRBV18,TRBJ2-5,few,.,CASSPVATQETQYF,TGTGCCAGCTCACCAGTGGCAACACAAGAGACCCAGTACTTC
TRBV4-1,TRBJ1-6,.,TRBD1,CASSPRDREAGPLHF,TGCGCCAGCAGCCCGAGGGACAGGGAAGCGGGACCCCTCCACTTT
TRBV19,TRBJ2-5,few,.,CASGTGHQETQYF,TGTGCCAGTGGGACGGGCCACCAAGAGACCCAGTACTTC
TRBV5-1,TRBJ2-2,.,TRBD1,CASSSRQGKPGELFF,TGCGCCAGCAGCTCCCGACAGGGTAAACCCGGGGAGCTGTTTTTT
TRBV12-3/TRBV12-4,TRBJ1-1,few,TRBD1,CASRGGQANTEAFF,TGTGCCAGCAGGGGGGGACAGGCCAACACTGAAGCTTTCTTT
TRBV12-3/TRBV12-4,TRBJ2-2,many,.,CASSYRNLPTGELFF,TGTGCCAGCAGTTACAGAAACCTACCCACCGGGGAGCTGTTTTTT
TRBV2,TRBJ2-7,.,.,CASTSLSRHEQYF,TGTGCCAGCACTAGCTTATCACGCCACGAGCAGTACTTC
TRBV7-9,TRBJ2-3,.,.,CASSLVGGPTDTQYF,TGTGCCAGCAGCTTAGTAGGGGGTCCCACAGATACGCAGTATTTT